This TCR beta chain was profiled in a study of cytomegalovirus exposure and HLA in healthy donors. Data came from immunoSEQ multiplex PCR; TCRdb stores just in-frame clones and leaves some out. The sample holds nearly 110,000 clones, about 85% seen once. V shed 6 bases and J 5 bases; nucleotides not matched to a gene: 11. The CDR3 covers 15 residues. Germline CDR1 and CDR2: MNHEY and SMNVEV (reference sequence). The chain employs TRBV27 and TRBJ1-1, with TRBD1 matching over 8 bases. The sequenced sample was PBMCs. The TCR comes from a woman between 18 and 29 years old in good health and CMV-seropositive. DNA for the CDR3: TGTGCCAGCAGCTCCGACAGGGGTTCGGGAACTGAAGCTTTCTTT. Protein: CASSSDRGSGTEAFF.